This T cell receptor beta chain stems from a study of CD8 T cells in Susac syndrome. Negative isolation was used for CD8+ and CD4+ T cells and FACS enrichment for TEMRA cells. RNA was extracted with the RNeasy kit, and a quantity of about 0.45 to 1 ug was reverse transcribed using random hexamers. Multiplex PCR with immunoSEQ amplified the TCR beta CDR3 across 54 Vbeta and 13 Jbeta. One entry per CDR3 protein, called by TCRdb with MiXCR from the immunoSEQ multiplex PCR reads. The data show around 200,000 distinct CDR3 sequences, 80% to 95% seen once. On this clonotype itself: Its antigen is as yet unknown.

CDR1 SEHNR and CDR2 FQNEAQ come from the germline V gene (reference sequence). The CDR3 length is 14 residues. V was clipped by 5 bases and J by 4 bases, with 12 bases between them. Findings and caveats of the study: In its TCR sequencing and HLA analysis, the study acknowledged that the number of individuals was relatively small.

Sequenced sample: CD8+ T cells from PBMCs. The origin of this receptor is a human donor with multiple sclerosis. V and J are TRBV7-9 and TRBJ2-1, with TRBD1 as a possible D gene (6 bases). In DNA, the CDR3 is TGTGCCAGCAGCACCCAGGACAGATACAATGAGCAGTTCTTC. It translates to CASSTQDRYNEQFF.